This is a list of T cell receptor beta chains from one sample in a study of neoadjuvant nivolumab and ipilimumab in lung cancer. Clones were sequenced by immunoSEQ multiplex PCR, and TCRdb holds only the in-frame ones, with some missing. The sample lists tens of thousands of clones, approximately 90% occurring once. The material sequenced was blood, taken before neoadjuvant nivolumab, alone or with ipilimumab. Source of these receptors: an adult with non-small cell lung cancer. Some clones in this sample may be carry-over from other donors' samples. The CDR3 runs from the conserved cysteine through the conserved F or W. D genes are given only for firm matches.

length	J	V	D	CDR3	DNA
15	TRBJ2-7	TRBV7-9	TRBD1	CASSLGGQGANEQYF	TGTGCCAGCAGCTTAGGGGGGCAGGGGGCAAACGAGCAGTACTTC
13	TRBJ1-1	TRBV2	.	CASSTSENTEAFF	TGTGCCAGCAGTACTTCCGAGAACACTGAAGCTTTCTTT
15	TRBJ2-6	TRBV18	.	CASSGMGTGANVLTF	TGTGCCAGCTCGGGTATGGGGACTGGGGCCAACGTCCTGACTTTC
12	TRBJ2-2	TRBV18	.	CASSPSTGELFF	TGTGCCAGCTCACCATCGACCGGGGAGCTGTTTTTT
14	TRBJ1-3	TRBV6-1	TRBD1	CASVVGTAGNTIYF	TGTGCCAGCGTGGTTGGGACAGCTGGAAACACCATATATTTT
16	TRBJ1-1	TRBV16	TRBD1	CASSQTSAGTGDARFF	TGTGCCAGCAGCCAGACATCAGCCGGGACAGGGGACGCCCGCTTCTTT
18	TRBJ2-2	TRBV4-1	.	CASSQDGWQTANTGELFF	TGCGCCAGCAGCCAAGATGGGTGGCAGACAGCGAACACCGGGGAGCTGTTTTTT
15	TRBJ2-7	TRBV7-9	.	CASSFAGSGAYEQYF	TGTGCCAGCAGCTTTGCCGGTAGCGGAGCCTACGAGCAGTACTTC
13	TRBJ2-1	TRBV29-1	.	CSVERDPRGEQFF	TGCAGCGTTGAGAGGGATCCCAGGGGCGAGCAGTTCTTC
13	TRBJ2-1	TRBV2	.	CASSGWDYNEQFF	TGTGCCAGCAGTGGGTGGGACTACAATGAGCAGTTCTTC
13	TRBJ1-2	TRBV7-8	.	CASSETENAGYTF	TGTGCCAGCAGCGAAACAGAGAACGCTGGCTACACCTTC
15	TRBJ2-2	TRBV7-9	TRBD1	CASSPTGNPAGELFF	TGTGCCAGCAGCCCGACAGGGAATCCGGCCGGGGAGCTGTTTTTT
16	TRBJ2-5	TRBV7-6	.	CASSLSGRTGWKTQYF	TGTGCCAGCAGCCTATCGGGGAGGACCGGGTGGAAGACCCAGTACTTC
15	TRBJ1-5	TRBV2	TRBD1	CASSTAGTGRQPQHF	TGTGCCAGCAGTACCGCCGGGACAGGGCGTCAGCCCCAGCATTTT
12	TRBJ1-3	TRBV6-5	.	CASRGPGNTIYF	TGTGCCAGCAGGGGCCCCGGAAACACCATATATTTT
13	TRBJ2-7	TRBV5-1	.	CASSLGGGYEQYF	TGCGCCAGCAGCTTGGGAGGGGGCTACGAGCAGTACTTC
15	TRBJ1-3	TRBV5-6	TRBD1	CASSSGQGSGNTIYF	TGTGCCAGCAGCTCGGGACAGGGTTCTGGAAACACCATATATTTT
13	TRBJ2-7	TRBV10-3	TRBD2	CAIRGTSGYEQYF	TGTGCCATCAGGGGGACTAGCGGCTACGAGCAGTACTTC
15	TRBJ2-5	TRBV4-2	.	CASSQEFKGGETQYF	TGTGCCAGCAGCCAAGAGTTCAAGGGGGGGGAGACCCAGTACTTC
14	TRBJ2-7	TRBV11-3	.	CASSRDSLSYEQYF	TGTGCCAGCAGCAGAGACAGCCTTTCCTACGAGCAGTACTTC
13	TRBJ1-2	TRBV27	.	CASSLTRGSGYTF	TGTGCCAGCAGTTTAACGAGGGGATCTGGCTACACCTTC
19	TRBJ2-7	TRBV11-2	TRBD2	CASSYSAPQRELRPNEQYF	TGTGCCAGCAGCTATTCGGCGCCCCAGCGGGAGTTGAGACCCAACGAGCAGTACTTC